The next 21 T cell receptor beta chains were all read from a single sample in a study of T cell clonotyping in hematopoietic cell transplantation. Time point given: recipient sample about 28 days before transplant, after cytoreduction. Method: immunoSEQ multiplex PCR; TCRdb's copy keeps in-frame clones and lacks some. The table lists approximately 80,000 clones, about 96% of them singletons. The sequencing here drew on peripheral blood mononuclear cells, taken before stem cell transplant. These receptor sequences come from a woman between 50 and 59 years old with acute myeloid leukemia. Some clones in this sample may be carry-over from other donors' samples.

The chain recombines TRBV7-3 with TRBJ2-2; D is undetermined. Deletions cut 1 base from V and 4 bases from J, with 1 base between. In germline, CDR1 is SGHTA, CDR2 FQGTGA. This CDR3 is 12 amino acids long. CDR3 residues: CASSLITGELFF. CDR3 DNA: TGTGCCAGCAGCTTAATCACCGGGGAGCTGTTTTTT. Full variable domain (remainder filled in from reference TRBV7-3 and TRBJ2-2): GAGVSQTPSNKVTEKGKYVELRCDPISGHTALYWYRQSLGQGPEFLIYFQGTGAADDSGLPNDRFFAVRPEGSVSTLKIQRTERGDSAVYLCASSLITGELFFGEGSRLTVL.

This clone was counted only a few times. The rearrangement uses TRBV5-1 and TRBJ1-1; TRBD1 agrees at 7 bases. Germline V CDR1 and CDR2: SGHRS, YFSETQ. The V and J ends lost 3 bases and 1 base, in that order; junction bases with no gene match: 3. The CDR3 totals 14 residues. DNA for the CDR3: TGCGCCAGCAGCTCCGGGACAGCGAACACTGAAGCTTTCTTT. It translates to CASSSGTANTEAFF.

V usage is TRBV6-1 and J usage is TRBJ1-4, with a weak D call TRBD1 (5 bases). Germline loops: CDR1 MNHNS, CDR2 SASEGT. V was cut by 7 bases and J by 4 bases, with 10 bases left in between. There are 13 residues in the CDR3. The CDR3 DNA is TGTGCCAGCAAGGGGCTTATTAATGAAAAACTGTTTTTT. Translation gives CASKGLINEKLFF.

The chain joins TRBV7-9 to TRBJ2-1; D gene uncertain. The V end lost 5 bases, the J end lost 6 bases, and 14 bases lay between the germline ends. The CDR3 has 14 residues. Germline V gives CDR1 SEHNR, CDR2 FQNEAQ (reference sequence). The CDR3: CASSPPTRRNEQFF. The CDR3 DNA follows: TGTGCCAGCAGCCCACCGACAAGACGCAATGAGCAGTTCTTC. Full variable domain (outside the CDR3, taken from reference TRBV7-9 and TRBJ2-1): DTGVSQNPRHKITKRGQNVTFRCDPISEHNRLYWYRQTLGQGPEFLTYFQNEAQLEKSRLLSDRFSAERPKGSFSTLEIQRTEQGDSAMYLCASSPPTRRNEQFFGPGTRLTVL.

This chain joins TRBV7-9 and TRBJ2-7, with TRBD1 matching over 9 bases. The CDR3 is 15 residues long. Germline lookup yields CDR1 SEHNR and CDR2 FQNEAQ (reference sequence). J was trimmed by 6 bases and V by 5 bases; bases with no gene match: 11. CDR3 nucleotide sequence: TGTGCCAGCAGCCCGACAGGGGGGTTTATTAGCGAGCAGTACTTC. Protein: CASSPTGGFISEQYF.

V and J are TRBV6-1 and TRBJ1-2, with D unresolved. In germline, CDR1 is MNHNS, CDR2 SASEGT. This CDR3 contains 13 residues. V lost 4 bases and J lost 5, with 11 bases in between. CDR3 DNA: TGTGCCAGCAGTGTGCAGGAGGAGTATGGCTACACCTTC. It is translated as CASSVQEEYGYTF.

The rearrangement links TRBV5-1 to TRBJ2-7; TRBD2 aligns across 10 bases. The junction had 11 bases not matched to a gene; V was cut back by 2 bases and J by 3 bases. Looked up from germline, CDR1 is SGHRS and CDR2 is YFSETQ. The CDR3 has 17 residues. CDR3 in amino acids: CASSLGLEAGGLYEQYF. The CDR3 nucleotides read TGCGCCAGCAGCTTAGGTCTAGAAGCGGGAGGGCTCTACGAGCAGTACTTC.

CDR3 DNA: TGTGCCTTAACCCGGGCCGCCTACAATGAGCAGTTCTTC. This encodes CALTRAAYNEQFF. The chain employs TRBV30 and TRBJ2-1, with unresolved D. The CDR3 totals 13 residues. V was pared by 7 bases and J by 2 bases, with 12 bases between. Looked up from germline, CDR1 is GTSNPN and CDR2 is SVGIG (reference sequence).

Written as DNA, the CDR3 is TGTGCCAGCAGTGAAGCGGGGGAGAATGGCTACACCTTC. Translated, it gives CASSEAGENGYTF. The chain couples TRBV6-1 to TRBJ1-2, with D perhaps TRBD1 (5 bases). The CDR3 contains 13 residues. The germline gives CDR1 MNHNS, CDR2 SASEGT. The ends were cut back, 0 bases at V and 6 bases at J, with 8 bases in the middle.

The rearrangement uses TRBV29-1 and TRBJ1-2; D gene uncertain. The germline gives CDR1 SQVTM, CDR2 ANQGSEA. V gave up 3 bases and J gave up 3 bases, with 8 bases separating them. This CDR3 contains 12 residues. The DNA for the CDR3 is TGCAGCGTTGAGGATATCTACTATGGCTACACCTTC. Translated: CSVEDIYYGYTF.

This rearrangement joins TRBV2 to TRBJ1-5; 7 positions agree with TRBD1. V was pared by 6 bases and J by 5 bases, with 7 bases of the junction left unmatched. Germline CDR1 SNHLY, CDR2 FYNNEI. The CDR3 has 14 amino acids. This CDR3 reads CASSQDRADQPQHF. The CDR3 DNA reads TGTGCCAGCAGCCAAGACAGGGCAGATCAGCCCCAGCATTTT.

V is TRBV10-3 and J is TRBJ2-7; D gene ambiguous. Germline CDR1 is ENHRY and CDR2 is SYGVKD. Trimming removed 4 bases from V and 6 bases from J, with 10 bases in between. The CDR3 is 12 residues long. Written as DNA, the CDR3 is TGTGCCATCAGTGGAGTTGATGGCGAGCAGTACTTC. It yields the protein CAISGVDGEQYF.

J is TRBJ2-3 and V is TRBV5-1, with D unclear. The CDR3 has 16 amino acids. Germline CDR1 SGHRS, CDR2 YFSETQ. V dropped 4 bases and J dropped 0 bases, with 15 bases sitting between them. This chain's CDR3 is CASSPTATPSTDTQYF. The CDR3 nucleotides read TGCGCCAGCAGCCCGACCGCGACTCCTAGCACAGATACGCAGTATTTT.

This clone was seen repeatedly, ten times or more. The CDR3 DNA reads as TGTGCCAGCAGTGACTCGTCAACCGGTGAAAAACTGTTTTTT. Translating gives CASSDSSTGEKLFF. This rearrangement joins TRBV6-4 to TRBJ1-4; D gene ambiguous. The CDR3 extends over 14 amino acids. CDR1 MRHNA and CDR2 SNTAGT come from the germline V gene. V was shortened by 0 bases and J by 7 bases, with 9 bases between the two germline ends.

This chain connects TRBV27 to TRBJ1-1; D ambiguous. V was trimmed by 6 bases and J by 1 base, leaving 9 bases between them. CDR3 length: 13 amino acids. The germline V gene has CDR1 MNHEY and CDR2 SMNVEV (reference sequence). CDR3 in amino acids: CASSRTGNTEAFF. The DNA of the CDR3 is TGTGCCAGCAGCCGTACCGGGAACACTGAAGCTTTCTTT.

V is TRBV7-2 and J is TRBJ2-7; the D call may be TRBD1 or TRBD2 (5 bases each). CDR1 SGHTA and CDR2 FQGNSA come from the germline V gene. V dropped 0 bases and J dropped 2 bases, with 11 bases sitting between them. This CDR3 region has 15 residues. The CDR3: CASSLAWGKTYEQYF. The CDR3 DNA reads as TGTGCCAGCAGCTTAGCGTGGGGGAAGACCTACGAGCAGTACTTC.

The rearrangement joins TRBV29-1 to TRBJ1-2; possible D gene TRBD1, 5 bases. This CDR3 region has 13 residues. V was shortened by 4 bases and J by 2 bases, with 11 bases between the two germline ends. Germline values: CDR1 SQVTM, CDR2 ANQGSEA. The CDR3 nucleotides read TGCAGCGTTGCCCAGGGTTTAAACTATGGCTACACCTTC. Translation gives CSVAQGLNYGYTF.

The chain has TRBV7-3 and TRBJ1-1, with TRBD1 identical over 9 bases. The germline V gene has CDR1 SGHTA and CDR2 FQGTGA. The trim removed 4 bases at V and 3 bases at J, leaving 9 bases unmatched. The CDR3 has 16 amino acids. CDR3 sequence (DNA): TGTGCCAGCAGCTCATACGGGACAGGGAGGGACACTGAAGCTTTCTTT. Translating it yields CASSSYGTGRDTEAFF.

The chain employs TRBV4-2 and TRBJ1-3; D remains ambiguous. Trimming took 4 bases from V and 4 from J, leaving 2 bases between them. Per the germline V gene, CDR1 is LGHNA and CDR2 is YNFKEQ. This CDR3 is 11 amino acids long. The CDR3 nucleotides are TGTGCCAGCAGCCCCGGAAACACCATATATTTT. It codes for CASSPGNTIYF.

This clone was seen just once. The V gene is TRBV5-4, the J gene TRBJ1-1, with 7 bases aligning to TRBD1. CDR3 length: 14 residues. The J segment lost 11 bases and the V segment lost 1 base, leaving 11 bases of the junction unmatched. Germline assignment: CDR1 SGHNT and CDR2 YYREEE (reference sequence). The CDR3 protein is CASSLSDRPLGAFF. The DNA for the CDR3 is TGTGCCAGCAGCTTGTCGGACAGGCCCCTGGGGGCTTTCTTT. Supplemented by reference TRBV5-4 and TRBJ1-1, the full variable domain reads ETGVTQSPTHLIKTRGQQVTLRCSSQSGHNTVSWYQQALGQGPQFIFQYYREEENGRGNFPPRFSGLQFPNYSSELNVNALELDDSALYLCASSLSDRPLGAFFGQGTRLTVV.

This chain uses TRBV15 with TRBJ2-7; D is undetermined. This CDR3 is built from 15 residues. The V end lost 0 bases, the J end lost 4 bases, and 13 bases lay between the germline ends. Germline V gene lookup returns CDR1 LNHNV and CDR2 YYDKDF (reference sequence). The CDR3 reads CATSRDLMDPYEQYF. CDR3 DNA sequence: TGTGCCACCAGCAGAGACCTAATGGACCCATACGAGCAGTACTTC.